This T cell receptor (beta chain) was recorded in a study of blood T cells in healthy people across ages. Study-wide findings and caveats: Roughly linear age-related decline in beta diversity appeared, significant by age approximately 43. Naive T cell percentage showed a strong correlation with the diversity of TCR beta.

All donors came from Russia, were Caucasian and healthy, and spanned ages roughly 6 to 95. Each donor gave roughly 9.2 milliliters of peripheral blood. The germline gives CDR1 LGHNT, CDR2 FRNRAP. There are 15 residues in the CDR3. Trimming at V came to 3 bases and at J to 9 bases, leaving 11 bases not matched to a gene. Comments on this clonotype: The antigen is not known.

Using a J-beta primer mix together with a sample-barcoded 5' primer, a second PCR was run for roughly 6 to 12 cycles. TCRdb re-called the 5' RACE reads through MiXCR, storing one row per CDR3 protein. The repertoire has under 2,000,000 distinct CDR3 sequences, 49% of them found once; the top ten carry approximately 2.1%. Sequenced: blood. The source of this sequence is a woman in her 40s in good health. J is TRBJ2-1 and V is TRBV12-5, with 7 positions matching TRBD2. The CDR3 sequence is CASGFSGPGGVEQFF. In nucleotides, the CDR3 is TGTGCTAGTGGTTTCTCGGGGCCGGGGGGAGTTGAGCAGTTCTTC.